This paragraph reports one T cell receptor (beta chain). These data originate in a study of blood T cell repertoires in COVID-19. Study-level information: In each case, the material was cDNA or gDNA derived from T cells, B-cell-depleted T cells, or PBMCs.

The V gene lost 0 bases and the J gene lost 1 base, with 6 bases spanning the gap. The germline CDR1 and CDR2 sequences are LGHNA and YSLEER. CDR3 length: 14 residues. Authors' data handling: For nucleated cells, counts were estimated from reference gene primer amplification. Some clones are missing from TCRdb's copy, which holds only in-frame ones; the method was immunoSEQ multiplex PCR. That table furnishes V, J and clone size, whereas the DNA furnished D and trimming. Of under 200,000 clones in the sample, roughly 84% were seen once. One Seattle source followed patients from active infection through their disease course.

The V gene is TRBV4-3, the J gene TRBJ1-1; D unresolved. The receptor was derived from a woman between 50 and 59 years old with COVID-19, enrolled during active disease. Source material: peripheral blood. CDR3 sequence reads: CASSQDRWNTEAFF. The CDR3 DNA reads TGCGCCAGCAGCCAAGATAGATGGAACACTGAAGCTTTCTTT.